One sample yielded the 26 T cell receptor beta chains listed below, sequenced in a study of PD-1 blockade in classical Hodgkin lymphoma. The time point denotes: cycle 4 day 1 (C4D1), after 5 to 7 weeks of nivolumab. With no exception, relapse followed autologous stem cell transplantation in all patients, and brentuximab vedotin exposure varied. Produced via immunoSEQ multiplex PCR; TCRdb's table is partial and in-frame only. The sample contains roughly 100,000 clones, about 92% of which appear only once. The input for sequencing was peripheral blood mononuclear cells (PBMCs), taken before the fourth cycle of nivolumab. The receptor source for this set is a human donor with classical Hodgkin lymphoma.

This clone has just one count. The rearrangement links TRBV19 to TRBJ1-1; 9 nucleotides line up with TRBD1. With 5 bases clipped from V and 0 bases from J, the junction kept 4 bases outside the gene matches. The length of the CDR3 is 15 residues. Germline CDR1 and CDR2: LNHDA and SQIVND (reference sequence). CDR3: CASSPHRGLNTEAFF. The CDR3 DNA follows: TGTGCCAGTAGTCCCCACAGGGGGCTGAACACTGAAGCTTTCTTT.

J is TRBJ2-7 and V is TRBV2; D gene uncertain. Germline CDR1 and CDR2: SNHLY and FYNNEI. The V gene lost 5 bases and the J gene lost 1 base, with 9 bases spanning the gap. The CDR3 runs 13 residues. The CDR3 sequence: CASSPVGSYEQYF. In DNA, the CDR3 is TGTGCCAGCAGTCCGGTGGGGTCCTACGAGCAGTACTTC.

This chain joins TRBV4-2 and TRBJ2-7; 9 positions match TRBD2. V lost 4 bases, J lost 0 bases, and 7 bases stayed unmatched. This CDR3 comprises 16 residues. Germline loops: CDR1 LGHNA, CDR2 YNFKEQ. The CDR3 loop is CASSRELSGSSYEQYF. CDR3 DNA sequence: TGTGCCAGCAGCCGAGAACTTAGCGGGAGCTCCTACGAGCAGTACTTC.

This clone was found a few times. CDR3 coding DNA: TGTGCCAGCAACGAGCGGGTTGGAGCTTTCTTT. It encodes CASNERVGAFF. The chain couples TRBV2 to TRBJ1-1; D gene ambiguous. This CDR3 is built from 11 residues. V was pared by 7 bases and J by 10 bases, with 13 bases between. CDR1 and CDR2 (germline): SNHLY, FYNNEI.

The V call is TRBV25-1, the J call TRBJ2-5; D may match TRBD1 or TRBD2 (5 bases each). Trimming took 0 bases from V and 7 from J, leaving 18 bases between them. This CDR3 spans 16 amino acids. The germline CDR1 and CDR2 sequences are MGHDK and SYGVNS. The CDR3 DNA reads as TGTGCCAGCAGTGAATATTTTGGGACGCAACGAGGGACCCAGTACTTC. The encoded protein is CASSEYFGTQRGTQYF.

The gene calls are TRBV28 and TRBJ2-1, with a possible D match to TRBD2 (6 bases). The CDR3 consists of 14 residues. Per the germline V gene, CDR1 is MDHEN and CDR2 is SYDVKM. V lost 2 bases to trimming and J lost 9 bases, with 14 bases between them. CDR3: CASSLSRAGGEQFF. The CDR3 region has the DNA TGTGCCAGCAGTTTAAGTAGAGCGGGTGGTGAGCAGTTCTTC. Full variable domain (remainder filled in from reference TRBV28 and TRBJ2-1): DVKVTQSSRYLVKRTGEKVFLECVQDMDHENMFWYRQDPGLGLRLIYFSYDVKMKEKGDIPEGYSVSREKKERFSLILESASTNQTSMYLCASSLSRAGGEQFFGPGTRLTVL.

The chain is built from TRBV29-1 and TRBJ2-7; TRBD2 matches 10 bases. The CDR3 loop spans 15 amino acids. J was trimmed by 4 bases and V by 4 bases; bases with no gene match: 10. Germline CDR1 and CDR2: SQVTM and ANQGSEA. The CDR3 DNA reads TGCAGCGTTGCCCTTCCAACTAGCGGGATTTACGAGCAGTACTTC. Translation: CSVALPTSGIYEQYF.

This chain uses TRBV5-8 with TRBJ2-3; D remains unclear. Looked up from germline, CDR1 is SGHTS and CDR2 is YDEGEE. This CDR3 contains 14 residues. V lost 6 bases to trimming and J lost 4 bases, with 15 bases between them. CDR3 in amino acids: CASKTIGVPDTQYF. CDR3 in DNA: TGTGCCAGCAAAACGATCGGAGTCCCAGATACGCAGTATTTT.

This clone was recorded only once. The rearrangement joins TRBV5-5 to TRBJ1-2, with 8 nucleotides matching TRBD1. J gave up 4 bases and V 3 bases, and 17 bases lay outside the gene matches. The CDR3 totals 18 residues. Germline CDR1 SGHKS, CDR2 YYEKEE (reference sequence). The CDR3 nucleotides read TGTGCCAGCAGCTACCTTGGACAGGGTGGTGGAAGAGGCTATGGCTACACCTTC. Translation: CASSYLGQGGGRGYGYTF.

DNA of the CDR3: TGTGCCAGTAGTATAGGAAGGGTGTCAATGAACACTGAAGCTTTCTTT. Translation: CASSIGRVSMNTEAFF. The chain links TRBV19 to TRBJ1-1; D unclear. CDR1 is LNHDA and CDR2 is SQIVND in the germline V gene (reference sequence). The CDR3 spans 16 residues. Trimming removed 1 base from V and 0 bases from J, with 12 bases in between.

The rearrangement uses TRBV28 and TRBJ1-1; D call uncertain. Germline V gene data show CDR1 as MDHEN and CDR2 as SYDVKM. There are 13 residues in the CDR3. V was cut by 3 bases and J by 1 base, with 6 bases left in between. In DNA, the CDR3 is TGTGCCAGCAGTTTTCCCGGGAACACTGAAGCTTTCTTT. This sequence encodes CASSFPGNTEAFF.

The CDR3 is CASSPTADNYEQYF. CDR3 bases: TGTGCCAGCAGCCCGACAGCGGACAACTACGAGCAGTACTTC. The V gene is TRBV27, the J gene TRBJ2-7, with D perhaps being TRBD1 or TRBD2 (5 bases each). CDR3 length equals 14 residues. V lost 6 bases and J 3 bases, leaving 15 bases between the germline ends. Per germline, CDR1 MNHEY and CDR2 SMNVEV (reference sequence).

This sequence joins TRBV5-5 and TRBJ1-4; the D is unclear. Germline lookup yields CDR1 SGHKS and CDR2 YYEKEE (reference sequence). The CDR3 contains 11 residues. V dropped 0 bases and J dropped 8 bases, with 2 bases sitting between them. The chain's CDR3 is CASSLGEKLFF. CDR3 nucleotide sequence: TGTGCCAGCAGCTTGGGCGAAAAACTGTTTTTT.

This clone was detected once. V usage is TRBV2 and J usage is TRBJ2-1; 8 nucleotides align to TRBD2. In germline, CDR1 is SNHLY, CDR2 FYNNEI. The CDR3 covers 18 residues. V lost 5 bases to trimming and J lost 6 bases; unmatched junction nucleotides: 18. CDR3 sequence reads: CASSTNLPGLVALNEQFF. The DNA for the CDR3 is TGTGCCAGCAGTACAAACTTACCGGGACTAGTTGCCCTCAATGAGCAGTTCTTC.

The chain combines TRBV30 with TRBJ2-1; D is perhaps TRBD2 (5 bases). Trimming cost V 6 bases and J 7 bases, with 10 bases left between them. The germline V gene has CDR1 GTSNPN and CDR2 SVGIG (reference sequence). The CDR3 spans 11 residues. CDR3 residues: CACPTGNEQFF. The CDR3 DNA reads TGTGCCTGCCCTACGGGGAATGAGCAGTTCTTC. Full variable domain (rest looked up from reference TRBV30 and TRBJ2-1): SQTIHQWPATLVQPVGSPLSLECTVEGTSNPNLYWYRQAAGRGLQLLFYSVGIGQISSEVPQNLSASRPQDRQFILSSKKLLLSDSGFYLCACPTGNEQFFGPGTRLTVL.

V usage is TRBV28 and J usage is TRBJ1-2; maybe TRBD1 (5 bases). Germline V gene sequence: CDR1 MDHEN, CDR2 SYDVKM. The CDR3 runs 14 residues. V lost 2 bases and J 4 bases, leaving 11 bases between the germline ends. The CDR3 region has the DNA TGTGCCAGCAGTTTAGGGGCGGGGTCCTATGGCTACACCTTC. It translates to CASSLGAGSYGYTF.

This clone occurred once. This chain connects TRBV28 to TRBJ2-1; possibly TRBD1 or TRBD2 for D (5 bases each). The germline CDR1 and CDR2 sequences are MDHEN and SYDVKM. The CDR3 contains 16 residues. Deletions cut 5 bases from V and 7 bases from J, with 21 bases between. CDR3 region: CASSPQVGLRGNEQFF. The DNA for the CDR3 is TGTGCCAGCAGTCCACAGGTGGGTTTGCGAGGGAATGAGCAGTTCTTC.

The chain joins TRBV25-1 to TRBJ2-5, with 8 positions matching TRBD2. V was clipped by 7 bases and J by 4 bases; unmatched bases: 8. This CDR3 is 14 amino acids long. CDR1 MGHDK and CDR2 SYGVNS come from the germline V gene. CDR3 in amino acids: CASTRASGRETQYF. The CDR3 DNA sequence: TGTGCCAGCACCCGGGCTAGCGGGCGAGAGACCCAGTACTTC.

The chain employs TRBV6-5 and TRBJ2-7; TRBD1 matches at 9 bases. V lost 0 bases to trimming and J lost 10 bases; unmatched junction nucleotides: 7. This CDR3 contains 14 residues. CDR1 MNHEY and CDR2 SVGAGI come from the germline V gene. CDR3: CASSYSPGTGSQYF. CDR3 bases: TGTGCCAGCAGTTACTCCCCCGGGACAGGGTCACAGTACTTC.

CDR3 residues: CASSFPSYEQYF. CDR3 in DNA: TGTGCCAGCAGCTTTCCCAGCTACGAGCAGTACTTC. V gene TRBV7-2 combines with J gene TRBJ2-7; D call uncertain. V dropped 3 bases and J dropped 3 bases, with 6 bases sitting between them. Germline values: CDR1 SGHTA, CDR2 FQGNSA. This CDR3 has 12 amino acids. Full variable domain (rest looked up from reference TRBV7-2 and TRBJ2-7): GAGVSQSPSNKVTEKGKDVELRCDPISGHTALYWYRQSLGQGLEFLIYFQGNSAPDKSGLPSDRFSAERTGGSVSTLTIQRTQQEDSAVYLCASSFPSYEQYFGPGTRLTVT.

Notes on this clone: This same CDR3 is encoded by further DNA sequences in the sample. V and J are TRBV27 and TRBJ2-7, with D uncertain. Trimming cost V 2 bases and J 0 bases, with 5 bases left between them. The CDR3 has 13 residues. From germline, CDR1 is MNHEY and CDR2 SMNVEV (reference sequence). CDR3 bases: TGTGCCAGCAGTTTAGCTCTCTCCTACGAGCAGTACTTC. Translating it yields CASSLALSYEQYF.

The chain is built from TRBV5-8 and TRBJ1-5; tentatively, D is TRBD1 (5 bases). The CDR3 length is 16 residues. V was clipped by 4 bases and J by 3 bases, with 17 bases between them. Germline values: CDR1 SGHTS, CDR2 YDEGEE. The CDR3 sequence: CASSPAGRGDNQPQHF. CDR3 bases: TGTGCCAGCAGCCCGGCCGGGAGGGGCGACAATCAGCCCCAGCATTTT.

The chain combines TRBV7-9 with TRBJ2-7, with D hard to call. Germline assignment: CDR1 SEHNR and CDR2 FQNEAQ (reference sequence). V shed 3 bases and J shed 2 bases, with 8 bases lying between them. The CDR3 contains 13 residues. CDR3 DNA sequence: TGTGCCAGCAGCTTTACAGCTACCTACGAGCAGTACTTC. Translation: CASSFTATYEQYF.

This clone has just one count. V and J are TRBV2 and TRBJ2-7; 9 bases line up with TRBD1. Per the germline V gene, CDR1 is SNHLY and CDR2 is FYNNEI. Germline trimming cut 6 bases from V and 4 bases from J; bases unmatched to any gene: 10. The CDR3 spans 15 residues. CDR3 in amino acids: CASSPTGQGPYEQYF. Written as DNA, the CDR3 is TGTGCCAGCAGCCCCACGGGACAGGGCCCTTACGAGCAGTACTTC. The whole variable domain, remainder taken from reference TRBV2 and TRBJ2-7, is EPEVTQTPSHQVTQMGQEVILRCVPISNHLYFYWYRQILGQKVEFLVSFYNNEISEKSEIFDDQFSVERPDGSNFTLKIRSTKLEDSAMYFCASSPTGQGPYEQYFGPGTRLTVT.

V and J are TRBV15 and TRBJ2-7; D call uncertain. V was cut by 5 bases and J by 4 bases, with 12 bases left in between. This CDR3 is 13 amino acids long. Per germline, CDR1 LNHNV and CDR2 YYDKDF (reference sequence). This CDR3 is CATSGSTWYEQYF. CDR3 nucleotides: TGTGCCACCAGCGGATCCACGTGGTACGAGCAGTACTTC.

The chain carries TRBV6-5 and TRBJ1-2, with 7 bases that match TRBD1. The V and J ends lost 2 bases and 7 bases, in that order; junction bases with no gene match: 7. Germline V gene lookup returns CDR1 MNHEY and CDR2 SVGAGI. The CDR3 length is 14 residues. The CDR3 loop is CASSYRQGTAGYTF. The CDR3 bases are TGTGCCAGCAGTTACCGACAGGGAACAGCTGGCTACACCTTC.